This TCR beta chain is drawn from a study of radiation and T cells in renal cell carcinoma. As for the study in general: Nephrectomy followed 15 Gy stereotactic body radiation by 4 weeks.

TCRdb's copy holds only in-frame clones and misses some; the assay was immunoSEQ multiplex PCR. The data contain 100,000 to 150,000 clones, 80% to 85% of them singletons. A note on this clone: What it recognizes is unknown.

Noted time point: baseline pretreatment blood. Treatment described: 15 Gy SBRT to primary tumor, nephrectomy 4 weeks later. After SBRT, blood was collected at 2 and 4 weeks, plus baseline. The patient's renal cell carcinoma had clear cell pathology. Whole-study results and caveats: Top tumor clonotypes rose in blood 2 weeks post-radiation, then contracted.

The CDR3 spans 16 residues. Germline CDR1 is SGHTA and CDR2 is FQGTGA. V lost 1 base and J lost 5, with 18 bases in between. Sequencing was performed on blood, taken from a patient whose treatment included radiotherapy and nephrectomy. V gene TRBV7-3 combines with J gene TRBJ2-7; D is perhaps TRBD1 or TRBD2 (5 bases each). The TCR sequence derives from an older woman with renal cell carcinoma. Here the CDR3 DNA reads TGTGCCAGCAGCTTAAGGGGCAAAGGAAGCGGCGACGAGCAGTACTTC. This codes for CASSLRGKGSGDEQYF.